Each of the 21 T cell receptor beta chains below was sequenced from the same sample in a study of human T cells and chemical hapten exposure. Someone pulled total RNA out of unfractionated whole blood. Attachment of unique molecular identifiers to individual cDNA molecules was performed in the library. TCRdb re-called the reads with MiXCR, one entry per CDR3 protein. This table holds around 120,000 distinct CDR3 sequences, roughly 8.5% found once. Material for sequencing was whole blood. The receptors were gathered from a human donor in good health. Some clones in this sample may be carry-over from other donors' samples.

This clonotype has ten or more counts. The rearrangement joins TRBV4-2 to TRBJ1-5, with 8 positions matching TRBD1. The CDR3 covers 15 residues. The V gene's germline CDR1 is LGHNA and CDR2 YNFKEQ. Losses at the gene ends were 3 bases for V and 4 bases for J; bases not matched to a gene: 5. CDR3 nucleotides: TGTGCCAGCAGCCAGCAGGGGGCCTTGAATCAGCCCCAGCATTTT. Protein product: CASSQQGALNQPQHF.

This clonotype was seen only a few times. V usage is TRBV30 and J usage is TRBJ2-1; D might be TRBD1 or TRBD2, each matching 6 bases. This CDR3 is 14 amino acids long. Germline lookup yields CDR1 GTSNPN and CDR2 SVGIG (reference sequence). Trimming left V 5 bases short and J 1 base short, with 12 bases between. The DNA for the CDR3 is TGTGCCTGGGGAGGGGGTACTTCCTACAATGAGCAGTTCTTC. Its translation: CAWGGGTSYNEQFF.

This clonotype was recorded at least ten times. This chain uses TRBV20-1 with TRBJ1-6, with D unresolved. This CDR3 region has 14 residues. V lost 0 bases and J lost 0, with 3 bases in between. Germline CDR1 reads DFQATT; CDR2 reads SNEGSKA (reference sequence). The CDR3 sequence: CSAREGSYNSPLHF. The CDR3 nucleotides are TGCAGTGCTAGAGAAGGCTCCTATAATTCACCCCTCCACTTT.

The CDR3 spells CATSEDGRQQFF. Written as DNA, the CDR3 is TGTGCCACCAGTGAGGACGGACGTCAGCAGTTCTTC. The chain recombines TRBV24-1 with TRBJ2-1; unclear D gene. Germline assignment: CDR1 KGHDR and CDR2 SFDVKD. V was shortened by 4 bases and J by 11 bases, with 11 bases between the two germline ends. This CDR3 region has 12 residues.

This clonotype was picked up a small number of times. The chain joins TRBV7-9 to TRBJ2-1, with D perhaps given as TRBD1 or TRBD2 (5 bases each). Germline CDR1 SEHNR, CDR2 FQNEAQ (reference sequence). Trimming removed 4 bases at V and 5 bases at J, with 15 bases between. The CDR3 is 15 residues long. The CDR3 is CASSSELGVHNEQFF. In DNA form, the CDR3 reads TGTGCCAGCAGCTCCGAGCTGGGGGTCCACAATGAGCAGTTCTTC.

This clonotype was seen ten or more times. This rearrangement joins TRBV20-1 to TRBJ2-1, with no clear D. The CDR3 is made up of 12 amino acids. Trimming removed 6 bases from V and 5 bases from J, with 11 bases in between. Germline V gene lookup returns CDR1 DFQATT and CDR2 SNEGSKA (reference sequence). The CDR3 coding sequence is TGCAGTGCCTACGGCGACCACAATGAGCAGTTCTTC. Its translation is CSAYGDHNEQFF.

The CDR3 spells CASSHETFYEQYF. The CDR3 DNA sequence: TGTGCCAGCAGCCACGAGACATTCTACGAGCAGTACTTC. J is TRBJ2-7 and V is TRBV7-2; D gene unclear. CDR3 length: 13 amino acids. Germline V gene data show CDR1 as SGHTA and CDR2 as FQGNSA. V was trimmed by 5 bases and J by 3 bases, leaving 11 bases between them.

This clonotype showed up many times. The CDR3 loop is CASSTLLAGETTDTQYF. DNA for the CDR3: TGCGCCAGCAGCACACTACTAGCGGGAGAAACCACAGATACGCAGTATTTT. The chain employs TRBV5-1 and TRBJ2-3; 11 bases agree with TRBD2. V lost 4 bases and J lost 2; bases outside the gene matches: 9. CDR3 length: 17 residues. From germline, CDR1 is SGHRS and CDR2 YFSETQ.

Only a few counts were recorded for this clonotype. The CDR3 region has the DNA TGTGCCAGCAGTTGGACAGGTCGGAGCACTGAAGCTTTCTTT. Translating gives CASSWTGRSTEAFF. The chain combines TRBV6-2 or TRBV6-3 with TRBJ1-1, with 7 bases aligning to TRBD1. V shed 4 bases and J 4 bases; nucleotides not matched to a gene: 6. The CDR3 spans 14 residues. Germline V gene lookup returns CDR1 MNHEY and CDR2 SVGEGT.

This clonotype has ten or more counts. The chain couples TRBV6-2 or TRBV6-3 to TRBJ1-5, with no clear D. Per germline, CDR1 MNHEY and CDR2 SVGEGT. The ends were cut back, 2 bases at V and 4 bases at J, with 12 bases in the middle. This CDR3 has 15 amino acids. The CDR3 loop reads CASSYPGSVNQPQHF. CDR3 nucleotides: TGTGCCAGCAGTTACCCCGGGTCGGTTAATCAGCCCCAGCATTTT.

The chain's CDR3 is CASSRVLQETQYF. The CDR3 bases are TGTGCCAGCTCGCGGGTGCTACAAGAGACCCAGTACTTC. This chain uses TRBV5-6 with TRBJ2-5; possibly TRBD2 for D (5 bases). The CDR3 runs 13 residues. V lost 7 bases and J lost 2, with 12 bases in between. Germline assignment: CDR1 SGHDT and CDR2 YYEEEE.

This clonotype was detected once. Just one base apart from a much larger clone, this may be a read error. J is TRBJ1-1 and V is TRBV7-2; D is perhaps TRBD1 (5 bases). The CDR3 runs 16 residues. The V end lost 1 base, the J end lost 1 base, and 13 bases lay between the germline ends. Germline values: CDR1 SGHTA, CDR2 FQGNSA. Here the CDR3 reads CASSLDTRQRNTEAFF. The DNA for the CDR3 is TGTGCCAGCAGCTTAGATACACGACAGAGGAACACTGAAGCTTTCTTT.

This clonotype was seen many times. The gene calls are TRBV12-3 or TRBV12-4 and TRBJ1-2, with D perhaps TRBD1 (6 bases). The V end was cut by 5 bases, the J end by 5 bases, with 9 bases between. This CDR3 is built from 12 residues. DNA of the CDR3: TGTGCCAGCAGTAATCAGGGGTATGGCTACACCTTC. Amino acid sequence: CASSNQGYGYTF.

This clonotype was detected a few times. The chain recombines TRBV25-1 with TRBJ2-7, with D possibly TRBD2 on 5 matching bases. Germline loops: CDR1 MGHDK, CDR2 SYGVNS. V lost 1 base to trimming and J lost 3 bases, with 13 bases between them. CDR3 length: 15 amino acids. The CDR3 DNA sequence: TGTGCCAGCAGTGAATCAAGGCAGAGCGGCTACGAGCAGTACTTC. It encodes CASSESRQSGYEQYF.

This clonotype has just a few counts. The rearrangement uses TRBV7-9 and TRBJ2-1, with TRBD2 matching 13 bases. The CDR3 runs 22 residues. With V trimmed by 0 bases and J by 7 bases, 21 bases remained unmatched. Per germline, CDR1 SEHNR and CDR2 FQNEAQ (reference sequence). This chain's CDR3 is CASSLAPPGLAGTPFVGNEQFF. For the CDR3, the DNA is TGTGCCAGCAGCTTAGCGCCTCCGGGACTAGCGGGAACACCGTTTGTTGGGAATGAGCAGTTCTTC.

The chain uses TRBV12-5 and TRBJ2-2; no firm D call. The ends were cut back, 0 bases at V and 3 bases at J, with 5 bases in the middle. The CDR3 extends over 14 amino acids. Germline V gene data show CDR1 as LGHNT and CDR2 as FRNRAP. The CDR3 here is CASGLVPDTGELFF. CDR3 DNA: TGTGCTAGTGGTTTGGTACCAGACACCGGGGAGCTGTTTTTT.

This clonotype came up many times. V is TRBV7-2 and J is TRBJ2-5, with TRBD1 as a possible D gene (6 bases). Per germline, CDR1 SGHTA and CDR2 FQGNSA. The ends were cut back, 1 base at V and 1 base at J, with 10 bases in the middle. The CDR3 is made up of 15 amino acids. The CDR3 nucleotides read TGTGCCAGCAGCTTAGGAGACAGGACCCAAGAGACCCAGTACTTC. Its translation: CASSLGDRTQETQYF.

The rearrangement uses TRBV5-1 and TRBJ2-5, with D unresolved. This CDR3 contains 13 residues. Trimming took 2 bases from V and 2 from J, leaving 7 bases between them. CDR1 is SGHRS and CDR2 is YFSETQ in the germline V gene. This CDR3 reads CASSFAGQETQYF. CDR3 in DNA: TGCGCCAGCAGCTTTGCAGGACAAGAGACCCAGTACTTC.

This clonotype was recorded at least ten times. The chain joins TRBV12-5 to TRBJ1-2, with D possibly being TRBD1 (5 bases). Trimming removed 7 bases from V and 7 bases from J, with 19 bases in between. There are 14 residues in the CDR3. In germline, CDR1 is LGHNT, CDR2 FRNRAP. The CDR3 sequence: CASDGKQVFPGYTF. For the CDR3, the DNA is TGTGCTAGTGACGGAAAACAGGTATTTCCTGGCTACACCTTC.

This clonotype has at least ten counts. V and J are TRBV6-5 and TRBJ1-5; unclear D gene. Trimming removed 6 bases from V and 7 bases from J, with 13 bases in between. Germline V CDR1 and CDR2: MNHEY, SVGAGI. The CDR3 loop spans 13 amino acids. The CDR3 DNA follows: TGTGCCAGCAGGGGTGGGTCGGGGCAGCCCCAGCATTTT. Its translation is CASRGGSGQPQHF.

The chain combines TRBV7-2 with TRBJ2-2; 13 bases match TRBD2. The germline V gene encodes CDR1 SGHTA and CDR2 FQGNSA. V lost 5 bases, J lost 3 bases, and 9 bases stayed unmatched. There are 18 residues in the CDR3. The DNA for the CDR3 is TGTGCCAGCAGCCCTGGACTAGCGGGAGCTCTGGACACCGGGGAGCTGTTTTTT. It encodes CASSPGLAGALDTGELFF.